These T cell receptor beta chains were read from a single sample in a study of T cell changes during pregnancy in multiple sclerosis. This table comes from immunoSEQ multiplex PCR, and its TCRdb copy is limited to in-frame clones, with some not included. The table has about 67,000 clones, roughly 92% seen once. This specimen consisted of peripheral blood, obtained in the second trimester of pregnancy. The receptors were gathered from a female donor with multiple sclerosis, enrolled in a pregnancy study. Each CDR3 is given with its conserved first and last residue. The D gene is left open where the match is weak. Some rows have no size entry. The others give once, few or many, or a class for an expanded clone.

j_call d_call cdr3_length v_call clone_size cdr3_nt cdr3_aa
TRBJ1-1 - 12 TRBV10-2 few TGCGCCATCGTGTCGGAGGACACTGAAGCTTTCTTT CAIVSEDTEAFF
TRBJ2-5 TRBD2 16 TRBV7-9 - TGTGCCAGCAGCTCCTTTGGACTAGCGGGGGAAGAGACCCAGTACTTC CASSSFGLAGEETQYF
TRBJ2-1 - 15 TRBV7-9 - TGTGCCAGCAGCTGGGGACCGGGGAGGGGGAATGAGCAGTTCTTC CASSWGPGRGNEQFF
TRBJ1-2 - 14 TRBV7-8 - TGTGCCAGCAGCTTAGGCCTAGGGGACTATGGCTACACCTTC CASSLGLGDYGYTF
TRBJ1-4 TRBD1 14 TRBV18 - TGTGCCAGCTCACCAGAGACAGGGGGCGAAAAACTGTTTTTT CASSPETGGEKLFF
TRBJ1-1 - 13 TRBV5-1 - TGCGCCAGCAGCGTGACAGGCCCACCTGAAGCTTTCTTT CASSVTGPPEAFF
TRBJ2-7 TRBD1 13 TRBV6-5 - TGTGCCAGCAGTCAACAGGGGGGCGCTGAGCAGTACTTC CASSQQGGAEQYF
TRBJ2-3 TRBD2 17 TRBV11-2 - TGTGCCAGCAGCTTAGTTGGGCGGGGGGGCCTGAAGGATACGCAGTATTTT CASSLVGRGGLKDTQYF
TRBJ2-5 TRBD1 15 TRBV6-1 - TGTGCCAGCAGTGAAGGCCTGGGACAGTGGGAGACCCAGTACTTC CASSEGLGQWETQYF
TRBJ1-1 TRBD1 15 TRBV5-4 - TGTGCCAGCAGCCCGGAGACAGGGATGAACACTGAAGCTTTCTTT CASSPETGMNTEAFF
TRBJ2-2 - 14 TRBV15 - TGTGCCACCAGCGGCGGCCTAATGACCGGGGAGCTGTTTTTT CATSGGLMTGELFF
TRBJ1-2 - 14 TRBV4-2 few TGTGCCAGCAGCAACGTCCCTCGGGATGGTGGCTACACCTTC CASSNVPRDGGYTF
TRBJ1-5 - 14 TRBV7-2 - TGTGCCAGCAGCTTAGCGAGGAGCAATCAGCCCCAGCATTTT CASSLARSNQPQHF
TRBJ2-7 - 14 TRBV27 - TGTGCCAGCTCTCCCGGAGACAGCCCCTACGAGCAGTACTTC CASSPGDSPYEQYF
TRBJ1-1 - 13 TRBV11-3 - TGTGCCAGCAGCTTCAACAGGGTCGCGTCGGCTTTCTTT CASSFNRVASAFF
TRBJ2-3 TRBD2 14 TRBV11-1 - TGTGCCAGCAGCTCGAGAGCGGGAGGAGATACGCAGTATTTT CASSSRAGGDTQYF
TRBJ1-1 - 17 TRBV5-4 - TGTGCCAGCAGCTTGGGGGCCTTGGGGCCGATGAACACTGAAGCCTTCTTT CASSLGALGPMNTEAFF
TRBJ1-2 TRBD1 13 TRBV30 - TGTGCCTGGAGTGCGGGACAGGGGGCCCGCTACACCTTC CAWSAGQGARYTF
TRBJ2-5 - 14 TRBV25-1 - TGTGCCAGCAGCCCTAACCGGGGTATGGAGACCCAGTACTTC CASSPNRGMETQYF
TRBJ2-5 TRBD1 14 TRBV29-1 - TGCAGCGTTATGGTACAGGGGGCCCAAGAGACCCAGTACTTC CSVMVQGAQETQYF
TRBJ1-4 TRBD1 14 TRBV5-1 - TGCGCCAGCAGCTGGGACAGCGAAGGTGAAAAACTGTTTTTT CASSWDSEGEKLFF
TRBJ1-5 - 15 TRBV2 few TGTGCCAGCAGTGTCGGGGGACTAAGCAATCAGCCCCAGCATTTT CASSVGGLSNQPQHF
TRBJ2-1 TRBD2 13 TRBV6-5 - TGTGCCAGCAGTTGGGGAGGGGTCAATGAGCAGTTCTTC CASSWGGVNEQFF
TRBJ1-3 - 14 TRBV19 - TGTGCCAGTAGCAAAACGGGACAAGGAAACACCATATATTTT CASSKTGQGNTIYF
TRBJ2-2 TRBD2 18 TRBV30 - TGTGCCTGGAGCCCAATACTTGTGAGCGGGGGGGCTTCCGGGGAGCTGTTTTTT CAWSPILVSGGASGELFF
TRBJ1-1 TRBD1 15 TRBV25-1 - TGTGCCAGCAGTGACTTTCGGGACAGGAACACTGAAGCTTTCTTT CASSDFRDRNTEAFF
TRBJ2-1 - 13 TRBV6-5 - TGTGCCAGCAAGACGGGAGTGAACAATGAGCAGTTCTTC CASKTGVNNEQFF